This T cell receptor beta chain is drawn from a study of glioma-infiltrating T cells after dendritic cell vaccination. Study details: Autologous tumor lysate-pulsed dendritic cell vaccination was given between the early 2000s and the early 2010s. Points from the study as a whole: Higher pretreatment TIL content predicted longer progression-free time and survival.

PBMC sampling occurred before vaccination, two weeks after the third dose, and at progression. V shed 4 bases and J shed 7 bases, with 16 bases lying between them. The germline CDR1 and CDR2 sequences are SSHAT and FNYEAQ (reference sequence). The CDR3 has 15 residues. Amplification used 60 V beta primers and 13 J beta primers. Profiled with immunoSEQ multiplex PCR; TCRdb holds only in-frame clones, not every one. The data hold some 100,000 clones, with over 65% observed a single time. In the case of this clone: Antigen unknown.

The receptor's source is a human donor with glioblastoma. The genes are TRBV7-7 and TRBJ2-2, with D perhaps matching TRBD1 (6 bases). Here the sequenced sample was blood, taken before dendritic cell vaccination. The CDR3 region has the DNA TGTGCCAGCAGCTCCAAAACAGGGCTGGTCGGGGAGCTGTTTTTT. It is translated as CASSSKTGLVGELFF.